The clone carrying this T cell receptor beta chain was picked up many times. The CDR3 sequence is 13 residues long. CDR1 and CDR2 (germline): DFQATT, SNEGSKA (reference sequence). V gave up 5 bases and J gave up 8 bases; unmatched junction bases: 6. Calling Graves' hyperthyroidism stable meant ophthalmopathy did not progress within 18 months. These data come from a study of T cells in Graves' hyperthyroidism and ophthalmopathy. Amplification yielded TCR beta CDR3 regions, with RNA transcripts as the source. The HTBI primer set drove a first-round RT-PCR of the TCR CDR3. TCRdb independently ran MiXCR on the multiplex PCR reads; one entry per CDR3 protein. The sample consists of around 300,000 distinct CDR3 sequences, about 15% of them appearing once.

This sequence was found in a woman aged 30 to 39 with Graves' hyperthyroidism. The sample consisted of blood. The chain uses TRBV20-1 and TRBJ2-3; 11 nucleotides line up with TRBD2. CDR3 amino acids: CSAHSSGRGTQYF. CDR3 nucleotides: TGCAGTGCTCACAGTAGCGGGAGGGGTACGCAGTATTTT.